A single sample gave rise to the 18 T cell receptor beta chains below, sequenced in a study of neurological immune-mediated disorders (dated by TCRdb to the late 2010s). The time point label of this sample denotes: technical triplicate 2. Library method: 5' RACE. The instrument given in TCRdb is Illumina HiSeq 2500. The public reads were reprocessed in TCRdb via fastp at Q25 and MiXCR, keeping in-frame beta chains. Each entry is one CDR3 protein sequence, shown with its most common DNA and genes. The sample yields about 59,000 distinct CDR3 sequences; 24% were counted once. The ten top clones hold around 4.5% of the sample. The sequenced sample consisted of PBMCs. All receptors derive from a man in his fifties or sixties with HTLV-1-associated myelopathy (HAM/TSP).

This clonotype was seen many times. This chain links TRBV29-1 with TRBJ2-2; TRBD1 matches at 7 bases. Germline CDR1 SQVTM, CDR2 ANQGSEA. The CDR3 has 13 amino acids. Losses at the gene ends were 6 bases for V and 2 bases for J; bases not matched to a gene: 3. The CDR3 protein is CSVRTGNTGELFF. The CDR3, as DNA: TGCAGCGTCAGGACAGGAAACACCGGGGAGCTGTTTTTT.

The chain recombines TRBV24-1 with TRBJ2-1; D gene unclear. V was clipped by 4 bases and J by 5 bases, with 5 bases between them. The CDR3 has 12 residues. Germline lookup yields CDR1 KGHDR and CDR2 SFDVKD. CDR3 in amino acids: CATSEWDNEQFF. Written as DNA, the CDR3 is TGTGCCACCAGTGAATGGGACAATGAGCAGTTCTTC.

This clonotype was found many times. V and J are TRBV30 and TRBJ2-3; TRBD2 matches 11 bases. The CDR3 extends over 14 amino acids. CDR1 and CDR2 (germline): GTSNPN, SVGIG (reference sequence). V dropped 4 bases and J dropped 7; count of bases not matched to a gene: 7. The CDR3 is CAWTTSGIEYTQYF. The CDR3 DNA reads as TGTGCCTGGACGACTAGCGGGATAGAATATACGCAGTATTTT. Filled out from reference TRBV30 and TRBJ2-3, the complete variable domain reads SQTIHQWPATLVQPVGSPLSLECTVEGTSNPNLYWYRQAAGRGLQLLFYSVGIGQISSEVPQNLSASRPQDRQFILSSKKLLLSDSGFYLCAWTTSGIEYTQYFGPGTRLTVL.

In this sample, this clonotype turned up many times. CDR3 sequence reads: CASSLGGLAGAAYEQYF. CDR3 DNA sequence: TGCGCCAGCAGCTTGGGGGGACTAGCGGGAGCAGCCTACGAGCAGTACTTC. The rearrangement links TRBV5-1 to TRBJ2-7, with 14 bases that match TRBD2. The CDR3 is made up of 17 amino acids. Losses at the gene ends were 0 bases for V and 2 bases for J; bases not matched to a gene: 4. Germline CDR1 SGHRS, CDR2 YFSETQ.

There are many counts of this clonotype. This chain connects TRBV7-3 to TRBJ2-3, with D possibly matching TRBD2 (5 bases). Trimming removed 1 base from V and 5 bases from J, with 16 bases in between. The CDR3 loop spans 16 amino acids. Germline V lookup: CDR1 SGHTA, CDR2 FQGTGA. The CDR3 reads CASSLNPPSAGDTQYF. The CDR3 bases are TGTGCCAGCAGCTTAAACCCTCCATCCGCGGGAGATACGCAGTATTTT.

This clonotype has at least ten counts. The chain recombines TRBV20-1 with TRBJ2-7; TRBD2 matches 11 bases. Germline CDR1 and CDR2: DFQATT and SNEGSKA (reference sequence). V gave up 5 bases and J gave up 3 bases; unmatched junction bases: 0. The CDR3 is 12 amino acids. Here the CDR3 DNA reads TGCAGTGCTGGGACTAGCGGCTACGAGCAGTACTTC. Amino acid sequence: CSAGTSGYEQYF.

This clonotype was seen repeatedly, ten times or more. The V call is TRBV5-1, the J call TRBJ1-1, with 9 bases matching TRBD1. The V and J ends lost 4 bases and 0 bases, in that order; junction bases with no gene match: 13. The CDR3 covers 18 residues. CDR1 and CDR2 (germline): SGHRS, YFSETQ. The CDR3 loop reads CASSLGQGSLLMNTEAFF. The CDR3 DNA sequence: TGCGCCAGCAGCCTCGGACAGGGGTCCTTGCTTATGAACACTGAAGCTTTCTTT.

V is TRBV18 and J is TRBJ2-7, with TRBD1 matching 9 bases. This CDR3 region has 14 residues. Germline trimming cut 5 bases from V and 4 bases from J; bases unmatched to any gene: 6. CDR1 and CDR2 (germline): KGHSH, LQKENI. The CDR3 sequence is CASSGTGLPYEQYF. CDR3 nucleotide sequence: TGTGCCAGCTCAGGGACAGGGCTCCCTTACGAGCAGTACTTC. The complete variable domain, with remaining parts taken from reference TRBV18 and TRBJ2-7, reads NAGVMQNPRHLVRRRGQEARLRCSPMKGHSHVYWYRQLPEEGLKFMVYLQKENIIDESGMPKERFSAEFPKEGPSILRIQQVVRGDSAAYFCASSGTGLPYEQYFGPGTRLTVT.

Ten or more counts support this clonotype. This chain connects TRBV10-2 to TRBJ2-2; TRBD1 might be the D (6 bases). Germline assignment: CDR1 WSHSY and CDR2 SAAADI. This CDR3 is 13 amino acids long. V was trimmed by 3 bases and J by 4 bases, leaving 6 bases between them. The CDR3 sequence is CASSDRGTGELFF. The CDR3 coding sequence is TGCGCCAGCAGTGACAGGGGCACCGGGGAGCTGTTTTTT.

On this clonotype itself: One end of the junction is discordant with germline, which a read error may explain. The rearrangement links TRBV5-1 to TRBJ2-7, with 9 bases fitting TRBD2. The CDR3 spans 16 residues. The germline CDR1 and CDR2 sequences are SGHRS and YFSETQ. The CDR3 DNA follows: TGCGCCATCAGCTTGGGGGGAGCGGGGGGCTACTACGAGCAGTACTTC. The encoded protein is CAISLGGAGGYYEQYF.

V gene TRBV19 combines with J gene TRBJ1-1; TRBD1 might be the D (5 bases). The germline V gene encodes CDR1 LNHDA and CDR2 SQIVND (reference sequence). The V end lost 7 bases, the J end lost 1 base, and 13 bases lay between the germline ends. The CDR3 runs to 14 residues. CDR3 in DNA: TGTGCCAGTAATTCGAGAGGGGAGAACACTGAAGCTTTCTTT. As protein: CASNSRGENTEAFF.

This clonotype was recorded at least ten times. The chain recombines TRBV9 with TRBJ2-1, with 8 bases identical to TRBD2. V lost 0 bases, J lost 5 bases, and 4 bases stayed unmatched. There are 15 residues in the CDR3. The V gene's germline CDR1 is SGDLS and CDR2 YYNGEE. Here the CDR3 reads CASSVGQRENNEQFF. CDR3 coding DNA: TGTGCCAGCAGCGTAGGCCAGCGGGAGAACAATGAGCAGTTCTTC.

The table lists this clonotype with many counts. The chain employs TRBV7-8 and TRBJ2-3; D unresolved. The germline V gene has CDR1 SGHVS and CDR2 FQNEAQ. The CDR3 consists of 14 residues. V was pared by 3 bases and J by 0 bases, with 7 bases between. This chain's CDR3 is CASSLDGSTDTQYF. In DNA, the CDR3 is TGTGCCAGCAGCTTGGACGGTAGCACAGATACGCAGTATTTT.

There are many counts of this clonotype. The rearrangement joins TRBV29-1 to TRBJ1-1, with D unclear. The CDR3 covers 11 residues. Trimming left V 3 bases short and J 3 bases short, with 5 bases between. Germline assignment: CDR1 SQVTM and CDR2 ANQGSEA. CDR3 DNA: TGCAGCGTTGAGACCTACACTGAAGCTTTCTTT. Its protein product is CSVETYTEAFF.

This clonotype has a count of ten or more. The chain employs TRBV5-1 and TRBJ2-5; D might be TRBD1 or TRBD2, each matching 5 bases. V lost 4 bases and J lost 0, with 13 bases in between. Per germline, CDR1 SGHRS and CDR2 YFSETQ. This CDR3 contains 15 residues. Here the CDR3 reads CASSPGQTDQETQYF. CDR3 nucleotides: TGCGCCAGCAGCCCGGGGCAGACAGACCAAGAGACCCAGTACTTC.

The V gene is TRBV10-3, the J gene TRBJ1-1, with 10 bases identical to TRBD1. V gave up 5 bases and J gave up 5 bases; unmatched junction bases: 8. Germline V gene sequence: CDR1 ENHRY, CDR2 SYGVKD. The CDR3 spans 15 residues. CDR3 bases: TGTGCCATCAGTAGGAGACAGGGGGCTGAAACTGAAGCTTTCTTT. Amino acids: CAISRRQGAETEAFF.

Ten or more counts support this clonotype. V and J are TRBV18 and TRBJ2-1, with 7 bases aligning to TRBD2. V lost 0 bases to trimming and J lost 2 bases; unmatched junction nucleotides: 1. This CDR3 is built from 15 residues. Germline CDR1 reads KGHSH; CDR2 reads LQKENI. Here the CDR3 reads CASSPPLAAYNEQFF. As DNA, the CDR3 is TGTGCCAGCTCACCACCCCTAGCGGCCTACAATGAGCAGTTCTTC.

This clonotype has ten or more counts. The chain combines TRBV20-1 with TRBJ2-7, with 13 bases that match TRBD2. This CDR3 is built from 16 residues. V was clipped by 0 bases and J by 3 bases; unmatched bases: 5. The V gene's germline CDR1 is DFQATT and CDR2 SNEGSKA (reference sequence). The CDR3 DNA follows: TGCAGTGCTAGAGAACGGACTAGCGGGAGTTTCTACGAGCAGTACTTC. Its translation is CSARERTSGSFYEQYF.